These T cell receptor beta chains were read from a single sample in a study of T cell repertoires in cytomegalovirus infection. In TCRdb, the reads were re-called with MiXCR into one record per CDR3 protein. The profile covers 560,000 or so distinct CDR3 sequences, with about 17% appearing a single time and about 24% taken by the ten largest. The sample consisted of CD8+ T cells from PBMCs. The receptors stem from a human donor in good health (CMV status not recorded). Some clones in this sample may be carry-over from other donors' samples. Each CDR3 is given with its conserved first and last residue. Fields, in order: D gene, V gene, J gene, clone size, CDR3 protein, CDR3 DNA. D genes are given only for firm matches. Some rows have no size entry. The others give once, few or many, or a class for an expanded clone.

TRBD1,TRBV11-2,TRBJ2-7,many,CASSELQGAYEQYF,TGTGCCAGCAGCGAGCTACAGGGGGCCTACGAGCAGTACTTC
TRBD1,TRBV20-1,TRBJ2-7,NA,CRAKEGQGAYEQYF,TGCAGAGCTAAGGAGGGACAGGGGGCTTACGAGCAGTACTTC
NA,TRBV19,TRBJ2-1,few,CASREGRPYNEQFF,TGTGCCAGTAGGGAGGGACGCCCGTACAATGAGCAGTTCTTC
TRBD1,TRBV25-1,TRBJ2-2,NA,CVSGGNTGELFF,TGTGTGTCAGGGGGGAACACCGGGGAGCTGTTTTTT
TRBD2,TRBV7-8,TRBJ2-3,many,CASSADGAGTSDDTQYF,TGTGCCAGCAGCGCGGATGGTGCCGGGACTAGCGACGATACGCAGTATTTT
TRBD1,TRBV19,TRBJ1-1,many,CASSTKPGQGARAVNTEAFF,TGTGCCAGTAGTACAAAACCGGGACAGGGGGCGCGGGCTGTGAACACTGAAGCTTTCTTT
TRBD2,TRBV19,TRBJ2-1,many,CASSILAGGSSYNEQFF,TGTGCCAGTAGTATTTTAGCGGGAGGAAGCTCCTACAATGAGCAGTTCTTC
NA,TRBV19,TRBJ2-7,many,CASSIRRDPSYEQYF,TGTGCCAGTAGTATACGCCGGGACCCATCCTACGAGCAGTACTTC
TRBD2,TRBV12-3/TRBV12-4,TRBJ2-7,many,CASGGRLAYEQYF,TGTGCCAGTGGCGGGAGGCTGGCCTACGAGCAGTACTTC
TRBD2,TRBV7-2,TRBJ2-1,NA,CARSLVGTSGVNNEPFF,TGTGCCAGAAGCTTAGTTGGGACTAGCGGGGTTAACAATGAGCCGTTCTTC
NA,TRBV7-9,TRBJ2-1,many,CASSPGLRSAYNEQFF,TGTGCCAGCAGCCCCGGACTTAGATCCGCCTACAATGAGCAGTTCTTC
TRBD2,TRBV11-1,TRBJ2-1,many,CASSLESGDNLEQFF,TGTGCCAGCAGCTTGGAGAGCGGGGATAACCTTGAGCAGTTCTTC
TRBD1,TRBV27,TRBJ1-2,NA,CTSRRGGANYGYTF,TGTACCAGCAGAAGAGGGGGCGCAAACTATGGCTACACCTTC
NA,TRBV27,TRBJ2-5,many,CASSDQGVGETQYF,TGTGCCAGCAGTGACCAAGGGGTGGGCGAGACCCAGTACTTC
NA,TRBV28,TRBJ2-3,many,CASSLGGRRADTQYF,TGTGCCAGCAGTTTAGGGGGGAGAAGGGCAGATACGCAGTATTTT
NA,TRBV14,TRBJ1-6,NA,CASSQGARYLSYNSPLHF,TGTGCCAGCAGCCAAGGAGCGCGGTACCTCTCCTATAATTCACCCCTCCACTTT
TRBD1,TRBV6-1,TRBJ2-1,many,CASSEEIRTGGIYNEQFF,TGTGCCAGCAGTGAAGAGATAAGGACAGGGGGCATCTACAATGAGCAGTTCTTC